These T cell receptor beta chains were read from a single sample in a study of tumor-infiltrating lymphocytes in primary liver carcinoma. TCRdb itself ran the multiplex PCR reads through MiXCR, one entry per CDR3 protein. There are around 330,000 distinct CDR3 sequences in the sample; 50% to 75% occur only once, and 15% to 20% lies in the top ten. Sequencing input: peripheral blood. These TCRs come from a woman aged 25 to 45 with primary liver carcinoma and hepatitis B virus infection. Both conserved end residues are trimmed from each CDR3. The listing skips clone size in some rows; elsewhere it reads once, few, many or a size class.

j_call	v_call	clone_size	cdr3_aa
TRBJ2-2	TRBV2	.	ASSRDRENTGELF
TRBJ1-1	TRBV19	few	ASSPYVGGHTEAF
TRBJ2-1	TRBV11-2	.	AGSLQPEGNEQF
TRBJ1-6	TRBV6-5	many	ASSYYPDSPLH
TRBJ1-5	TRBV6-5	.	ASSSDRGRRPQH
TRBJ1-6	TRBV11-2	many	ASSLEFSLGSPLH
TRBJ2-1	TRBV7-8	many	ASSSGLAGGVGEQF
TRBJ2-1	TRBV6-5	.	ASSRPGTSGRALEQF
TRBJ2-1	TRBV6-1	.	ASRSDGHEQL
TRBJ2-2	TRBV30	.	AWSRGLTNIGELF
TRBJ2-3	TRBV12-3/TRBV12-4	many	ASSFLYTDTQY
TRBJ2-6	TRBV7-9	.	ASNPVFSGANVLT
TRBJ2-5	TRBV30	.	AWASKGGETQY
TRBJ2-1	TRBV6-2/TRBV6-3	.	TSKKREVTTNEQF
TRBJ1-1	TRBV12-3/TRBV12-4	.	ASSLAGRGWSGTEAF
TRBJ2-7	TRBV13	.	ASSSKLAGVYGQY
TRBJ2-1	TRBV6-1	.	TSSEVPGFNEQF
TRBJ1-6	TRBV12-3/TRBV12-4	.	ASRRQGTSSSLH
TRBJ2-3	TRBV7-8	.	ASSIRGYQGDTQY
TRBJ1-2	TRBV4-3	.	ASSRQSTGNYDYT
TRBJ2-1	TRBV7-9	.	ASSFPTSTSYNEQF
TRBJ1-4	TRBV30	.	AWRLLLRAAAEKLF
TRBJ2-1	TRBV12-3/TRBV12-4	.	TSREDNEQF